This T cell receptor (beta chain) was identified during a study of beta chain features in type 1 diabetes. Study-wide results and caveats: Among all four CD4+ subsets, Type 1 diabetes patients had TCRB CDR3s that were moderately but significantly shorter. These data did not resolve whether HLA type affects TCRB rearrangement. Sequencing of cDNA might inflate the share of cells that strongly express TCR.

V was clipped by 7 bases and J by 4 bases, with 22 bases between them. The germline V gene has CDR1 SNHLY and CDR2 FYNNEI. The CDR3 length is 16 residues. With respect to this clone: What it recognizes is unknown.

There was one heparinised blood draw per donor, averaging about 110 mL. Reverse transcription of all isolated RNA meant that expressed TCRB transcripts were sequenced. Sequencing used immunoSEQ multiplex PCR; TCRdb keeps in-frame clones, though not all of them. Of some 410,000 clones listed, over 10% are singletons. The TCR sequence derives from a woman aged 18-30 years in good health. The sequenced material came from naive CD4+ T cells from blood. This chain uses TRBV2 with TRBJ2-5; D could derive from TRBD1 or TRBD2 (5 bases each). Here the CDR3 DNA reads TGTGCCAGCACGCCTGGGGGTCGGGGAGCTTTAGAGACCCAGTACTTC. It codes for CASTPGGRGALETQYF.